This record looks at one T cell receptor (beta chain) sequence and its context. The data were obtained in a study of blood T cell repertoires in COVID-19. As originally analysed: Reference gene primer amplification gave nucleated cell count estimates. The method was immunoSEQ multiplex PCR; TCRdb's version includes in-frame clones alone and lacks a portion of them. V and J calls and clone size are as listed in that table; D and trimming were resolved from the DNA. The sample gives about 160,000 clones, roughly 81% of which show up once; 0.85% to 1.2% is in the top ten. J was trimmed by 8 bases and V by 5 bases; bases with no gene match: 8. Germline loops: CDR1 MNHNY, CDR2 SVGAGI (reference sequence). The CDR3 spans 14 residues.

Sequences were obtained from peripheral blood. This receptor was taken from a man aged 35 to 55 with acute or convalescent COVID-19. The rearrangement links TRBV6-6 to TRBJ1-4; TRBD1 matches at 7 bases. This CDR3 is CASSVSGGYEKLFF. CDR3 coding DNA: TGTGCCAGCAGTGTCTCAGGGGGTTACGAAAAACTGTTTTTT.